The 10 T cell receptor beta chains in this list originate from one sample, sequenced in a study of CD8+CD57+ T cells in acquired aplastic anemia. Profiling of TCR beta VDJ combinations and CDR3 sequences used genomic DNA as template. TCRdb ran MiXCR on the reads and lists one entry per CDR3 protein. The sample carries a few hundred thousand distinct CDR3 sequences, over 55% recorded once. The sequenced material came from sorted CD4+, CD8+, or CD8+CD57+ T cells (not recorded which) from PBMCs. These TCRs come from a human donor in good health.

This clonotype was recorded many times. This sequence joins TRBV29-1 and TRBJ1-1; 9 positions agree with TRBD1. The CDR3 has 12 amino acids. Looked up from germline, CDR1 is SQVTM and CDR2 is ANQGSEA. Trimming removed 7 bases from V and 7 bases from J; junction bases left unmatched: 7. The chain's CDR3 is CSASTGGNEAFF. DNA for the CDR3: TGCAGCGCCTCGACAGGGGGGAATGAAGCTTTCTTT. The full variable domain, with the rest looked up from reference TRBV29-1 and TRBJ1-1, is SAVISQKPSRDICQRGTSLTIQCQVDSQVTMMFWYRQQPGQSLTLIATANQGSEATYESGFVIDKFPISRPNLTFSTLTVSNMSPEDSSIYLCSASTGGNEAFFGQGTRLTVV.

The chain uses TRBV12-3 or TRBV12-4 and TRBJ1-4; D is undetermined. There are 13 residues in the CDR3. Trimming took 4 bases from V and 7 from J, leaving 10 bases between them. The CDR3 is CASSYVGGEKLFF. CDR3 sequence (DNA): TGTGCCAGCAGTTACGTCGGTGGTGAAAAACTGTTTTTT.

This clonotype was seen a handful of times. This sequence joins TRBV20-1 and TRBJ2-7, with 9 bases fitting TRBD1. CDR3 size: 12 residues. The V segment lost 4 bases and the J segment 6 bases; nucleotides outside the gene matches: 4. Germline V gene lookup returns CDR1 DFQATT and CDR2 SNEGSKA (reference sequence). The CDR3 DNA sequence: TGCAGTGCTAAGGGGACAGGGACCGAGCAGTACTTC. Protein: CSAKGTGTEQYF.

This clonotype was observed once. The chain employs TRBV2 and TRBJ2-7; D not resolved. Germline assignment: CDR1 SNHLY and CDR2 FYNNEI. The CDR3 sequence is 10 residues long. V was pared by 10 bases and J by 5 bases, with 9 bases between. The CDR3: CATAYDEQYF. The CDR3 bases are TGTGCCACCGCCTACGACGAGCAGTACTTC.

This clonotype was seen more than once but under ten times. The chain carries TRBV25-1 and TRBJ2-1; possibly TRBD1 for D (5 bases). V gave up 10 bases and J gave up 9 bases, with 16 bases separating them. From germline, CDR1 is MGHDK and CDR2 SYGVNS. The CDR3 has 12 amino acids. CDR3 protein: CATVPGRGEQFF. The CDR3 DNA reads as TGTGCCACGGTCCCCGGTAGGGGTGAGCAGTTCTTC.

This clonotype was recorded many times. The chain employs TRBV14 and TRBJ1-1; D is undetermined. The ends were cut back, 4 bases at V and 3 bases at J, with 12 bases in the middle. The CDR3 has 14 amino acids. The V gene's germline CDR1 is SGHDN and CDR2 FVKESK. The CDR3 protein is CASSPPRWDTEAFF. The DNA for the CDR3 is TGTGCCAGCAGCCCCCCCCGCTGGGACACTGAAGCTTTCTTT.

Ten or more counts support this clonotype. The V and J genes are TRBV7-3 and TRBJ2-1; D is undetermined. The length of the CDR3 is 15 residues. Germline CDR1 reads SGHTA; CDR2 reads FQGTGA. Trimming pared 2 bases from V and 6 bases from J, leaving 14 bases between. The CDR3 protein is CASSLALSVSNEQFF. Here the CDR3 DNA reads TGTGCCAGCAGCTTAGCGCTATCGGTAAGCAATGAGCAGTTCTTC. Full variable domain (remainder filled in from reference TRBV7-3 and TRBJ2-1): GAGVSQTPSNKVTEKGKYVELRCDPISGHTALYWYRQSLGQGPEFLIYFQGTGAADDSGLPNDRFFAVRPEGSVSTLKIQRTERGDSAVYLCASSLALSVSNEQFFGPGTRLTVL.

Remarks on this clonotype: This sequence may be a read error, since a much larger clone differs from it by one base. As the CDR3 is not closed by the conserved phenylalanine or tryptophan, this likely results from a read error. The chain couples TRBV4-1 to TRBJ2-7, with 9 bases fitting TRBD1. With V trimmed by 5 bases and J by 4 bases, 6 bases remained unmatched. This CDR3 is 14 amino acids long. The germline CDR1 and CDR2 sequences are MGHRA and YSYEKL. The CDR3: CASSIPGQGYEQYL. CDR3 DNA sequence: TGCGCCAGCAGCATTCCGGGACAGGGTTACGAGCAGTACCTC.

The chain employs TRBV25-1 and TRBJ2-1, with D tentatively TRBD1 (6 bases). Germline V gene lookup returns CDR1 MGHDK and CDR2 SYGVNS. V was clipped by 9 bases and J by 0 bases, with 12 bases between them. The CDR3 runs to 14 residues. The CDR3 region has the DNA TGTGCCAGTCAGCAAGGGGGCTCCTACAATGAGCAGTTCTTC. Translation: CASQQGGSYNEQFF.

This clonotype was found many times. The CDR3 protein is CASRIAGSEQYF. For the CDR3, the DNA is TGTGCCAGCAGGATAGCGGGTTCCGAGCAGTACTTC. The chain has TRBV2 and TRBJ2-7, with 7 bases identical to TRBD2. This CDR3 region has 12 residues. Germline assignment: CDR1 SNHLY and CDR2 FYNNEI. V lost 6 bases and J lost 6; bases outside the gene matches: 5. Combining the CDR3 with reference TRBV2 and TRBJ2-7 gives the whole variable domain EPEVTQTPSHQVTQMGQEVILRCVPISNHLYFYWYRQILGQKVEFLVSFYNNEISEKSEIFDDQFSVERPDGSNFTLKIRSTKLEDSAMYFCASRIAGSEQYFGPGTRLTVT.